This TCR beta chain comes out of a study of T cell repertoires in cytomegalovirus infection. For the study at large: Carrying CMV and the relevant HLA type showed in public TCR beta signatures. The study's findings and limits: CMV-specific HLA-C-restricted TCR beta clonotypes dominated the ex vivo response. Cumulative frequency (of public TCR beta family members) identified carriers of CMV plus the relevant HLA.

Per the germline V gene, CDR1 is LGHNA and CDR2 is YNFKEQ. The length of the CDR3 is 15 residues. The V gene lost 0 bases and the J gene lost 2 bases, with 10 bases spanning the gap. TCRdb fed the reads into MiXCR, producing one record per CDR3 protein. The sample holds under 250,000 distinct CDR3 sequences, around 6.4% seen once. A remark on this clonotype: Its antigen is unknown.

The chain carries TRBV4-2 and TRBJ1-1; D remains unclear. The sample was PBMCs. The sequence was collected from a human donor in good health (CMV status not recorded). Some clones in this sample may be carry-over from other donors' samples. The CDR3 protein is CASSQDPGTNTEAFF. The DNA for the CDR3 is TGTGCCAGCAGCCAAGACCCAGGAACCAACACTGAAGCTTTCTTT.